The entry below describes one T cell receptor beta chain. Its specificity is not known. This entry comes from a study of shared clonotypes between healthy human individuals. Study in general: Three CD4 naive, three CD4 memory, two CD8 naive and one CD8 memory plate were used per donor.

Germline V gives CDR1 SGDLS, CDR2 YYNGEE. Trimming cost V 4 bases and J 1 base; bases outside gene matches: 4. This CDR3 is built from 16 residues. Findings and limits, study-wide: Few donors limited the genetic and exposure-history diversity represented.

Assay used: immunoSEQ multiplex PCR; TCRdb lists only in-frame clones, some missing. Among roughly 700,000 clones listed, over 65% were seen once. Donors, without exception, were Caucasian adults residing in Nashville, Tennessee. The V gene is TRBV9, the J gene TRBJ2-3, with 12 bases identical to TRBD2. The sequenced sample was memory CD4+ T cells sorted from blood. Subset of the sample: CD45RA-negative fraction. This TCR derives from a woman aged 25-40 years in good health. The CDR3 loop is CASSPRLAGGTDTQYF. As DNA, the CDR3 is TGTGCCAGCAGCCCCCGACTAGCGGGAGGCACAGATACGCAGTATTTT.